What follows describes a single TCR beta chain. What it binds is not known. Donors counted as nominally healthy when sampled, yet unrecorded immune exposures were likely. This sample stems from a study of cytomegalovirus exposure and HLA in healthy donors. The PCR contained 60 Vbeta and 13 Jbeta primers. Profiled with immunoSEQ multiplex PCR; TCRdb holds only in-frame clones, not every one. The profile shows approximately 200,000 clones, more than 65% of them singletons. Whole-study results and caveats: When a later analysis was performed, an Asian-associated ancestry cluster reportedly had fewer N-insertions than the roughly 640-donor mean.

The sample was PBMCs. This clonotype was obtained from a girl under 18 in good health and CMV-seropositive.

CDR3 nucleotide sequence: TGTGCCAGCAGTGCACAGGGTGAAGCCTACGAGCAGTACTTC. Its protein is CASSAQGEAYEQYF. The chain is built from TRBV6-1 and TRBJ2-7; tentatively, D is TRBD1 (6 bases). Trimming took 4 bases from V and 2 from J, leaving 12 bases between them. Germline assignment: CDR1 MNHNS and CDR2 SASEGT. The CDR3 is 14 amino acids.